This TCR beta chain was profiled in a study of T cell responses to AZD1222 COVID-19 vaccine. Sequencing used immunoSEQ multiplex PCR; TCRdb keeps in-frame clones, though not all of them. The data hold under 150,000 clones, with 70% to 90% observed a single time. The germline V and J ends were trimmed by 5 bases and 3 bases, with 2 bases remaining between them. Germline CDR1 and CDR2: MDHEN and SYDVKM. The CDR3 is made up of 11 amino acids. Sequenced material: peripheral blood, taken on day 0 of AZD1222 vaccination. The chain uses TRBV28 and TRBJ2-1; D unresolved. This sequence was found in an adult in good health. Here the CDR3 DNA reads TGTGCCAGCAGTGACTACAATGAGCAGTTCTTC. This codes for CASSDYNEQFF.